This TCR beta chain was sequenced in a study of T cells in Graves' hyperthyroidism and ophthalmopathy. CDR1 is MDHEN, CDR2 SYDVKM, per germline. V lost 3 bases and J 0 bases, leaving 15 bases between the germline ends. The CDR3 is 16 amino acids. The study left out patients who had uncontrolled infection, other autoimmune disease, pregnancy or lactation. This clonotype was recorded at least ten times. Regions amplified from RNA transcripts were the TCR beta CDR3 regions. In the first-round RT-PCR of the TCR CDR3, the HTBI primer set was used. TCRdb reanalysed the multiplex PCR reads using MiXCR and keeps one entry per CDR3 protein. The sample has 250,000 to 300,000 distinct CDR3 sequences, 13% seen once.

This sequence originates from a woman aged 30 to 39 with Graves' hyperthyroidism that later progressed to Graves' ophthalmopathy. The material sequenced was blood. V usage is TRBV28 and J usage is TRBJ2-7; no firm D call. The CDR3 DNA is TGTGCCAGCAGTTTCGCCCGATGGTCAAACTCCTACGAGCAGTACTTC. Its protein is CASSFARWSNSYEQYF.